The entry below describes one T cell receptor beta chain. Its antigen is unknown. No much larger clonotype is one base removed from it; base qualities were not supplied. The data were obtained in a study of T-cell reconstitution after alpha-beta-depleted transplantation in children (dated by TCRdb to 2015 to 2016). A note on the overall study: Using TCR repertoire profiling, the study quantitatively followed how T-cell immune reconstitution unfolded in children after TCRalphabeta/CD19-depleted allogeneic hematopoietic cell transplantation. The paper as a whole reports these results and caveats: The frequencies of hyperexpanded clones fell over the following months, and after one year, T-cell counts and TCRbeta diversity were mostly attributed to newly produced T cells. In some patients, the high TCRbeta diversity seen at day 60 was put down to recipient T cells and intrathymic progenitors that had survived conditioning. Apparently early alphabetaT-cell count recovery about two months after transplant reportedly relied on only several hundred rapidly expanded clones derived from non-depleted graft cells.

The germline V gene sets CDR1 to MGHRA and CDR2 to YSYEKL. V sheds 4 bases and J sheds 11 bases, leaving 15 bases between their ends. The CDR3 starts with the cysteine, ends with the phenylalanine, and has 12 residues. Of all the DNA, just the CDR3 is kept, 36 bases in frame from base 1. Taken with the paper, the label for treatment or condition translates to: allogeneic hematopoietic cell transplantation with graft depleted of TCRalphabeta T cells and CD19 B cells. The transplant recipients were children given TCRalphabeta/CD19-depleted allogeneic hematopoietic cell grafts. The library was generated by PCR. TCRdb names Illumina HiSeq 2500 as the instrument used. TCR libraries were prepared with molecular barcoding, using unique molecular identifiers to normalize TCRbeta repertoire quantification. Through fastp at Q25 and MiXCR, TCRdb rebuilt clones from the public reads, retaining in-frame beta chains. Each entry merges the rows of one CDR3 protein and shows their most common DNA and genes. The sample contains 250,000 to 400,000 distinct CDR3 sequences, 20% to 30% of them found a single time. The ten largest clones add up to 9.5% to 13% of the sample.

The clonotype was recovered from a male patient younger than 18 who had a stem cell transplant for acute lymphoblastic leukemia, so the T cells may come from the graft donor. The source was PBMCs, mostly from graft donor cells, collected 180 days after TCRalphabeta/CD19-depleted stem cell transplant. The rearrangement joined TRBV4-1 to TRBJ2-7, with a weak D call of TRBD1 (6 bases match). The CDR3 region: CASSLRTDLKYF. The nucleotides read TGCGCCAGCAGCCTCAGGACAGACCTAAAGTACTTC.